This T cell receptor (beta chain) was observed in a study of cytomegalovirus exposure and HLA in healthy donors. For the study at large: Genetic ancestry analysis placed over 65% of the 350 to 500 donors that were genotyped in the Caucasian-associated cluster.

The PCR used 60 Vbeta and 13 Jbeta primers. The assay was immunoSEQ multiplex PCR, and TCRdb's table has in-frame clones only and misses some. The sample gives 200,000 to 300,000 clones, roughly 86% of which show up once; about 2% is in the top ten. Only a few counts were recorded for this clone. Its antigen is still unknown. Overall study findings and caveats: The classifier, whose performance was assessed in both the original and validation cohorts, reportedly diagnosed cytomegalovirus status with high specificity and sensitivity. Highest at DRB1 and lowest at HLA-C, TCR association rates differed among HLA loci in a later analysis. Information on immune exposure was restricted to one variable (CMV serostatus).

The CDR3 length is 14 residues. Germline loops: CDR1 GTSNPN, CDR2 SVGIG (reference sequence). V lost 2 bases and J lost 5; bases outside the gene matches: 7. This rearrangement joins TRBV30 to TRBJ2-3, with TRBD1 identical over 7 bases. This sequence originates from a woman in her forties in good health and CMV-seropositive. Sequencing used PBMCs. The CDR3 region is CAWSPPQGRDTQYF. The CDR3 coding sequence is TGTGCCTGGAGTCCCCCACAGGGGAGAGATACGCAGTATTTT.